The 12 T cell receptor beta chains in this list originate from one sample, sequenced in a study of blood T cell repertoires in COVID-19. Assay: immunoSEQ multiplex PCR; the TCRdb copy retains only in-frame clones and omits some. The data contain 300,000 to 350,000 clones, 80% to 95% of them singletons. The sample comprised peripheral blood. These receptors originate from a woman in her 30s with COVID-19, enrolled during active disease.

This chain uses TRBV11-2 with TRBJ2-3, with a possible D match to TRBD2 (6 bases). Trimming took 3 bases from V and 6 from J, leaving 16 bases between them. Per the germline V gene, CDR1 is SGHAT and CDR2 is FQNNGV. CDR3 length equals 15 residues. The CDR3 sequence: CASSFRGALGDTQYF. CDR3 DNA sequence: TGTGCCAGCAGCTTCCGCGGGGCCTTAGGCGATACGCAGTATTTT. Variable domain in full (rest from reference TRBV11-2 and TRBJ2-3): EAGVAQSPRYKIIEKRQSVAFWCNPISGHATLYWYQQILGQGPKLLIQFQNNGVVDDSQLPKDRFSAERLKGVDSTLKIQPAKLEDSAVYLCASSFRGALGDTQYFGPGTRLTVL.

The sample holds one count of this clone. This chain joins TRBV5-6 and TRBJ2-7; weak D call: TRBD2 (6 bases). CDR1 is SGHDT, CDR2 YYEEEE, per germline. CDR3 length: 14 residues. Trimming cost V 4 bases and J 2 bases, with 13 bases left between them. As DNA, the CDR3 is TGTGCCAGCAGCCTCGGGACTCCAACCTACGAGCAGTACTTC. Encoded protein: CASSLGTPTYEQYF.

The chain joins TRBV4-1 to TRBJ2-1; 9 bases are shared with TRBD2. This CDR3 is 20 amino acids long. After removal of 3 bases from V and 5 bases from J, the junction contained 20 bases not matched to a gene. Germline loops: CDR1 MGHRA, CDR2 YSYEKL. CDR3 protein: CASSQHPLGSGSGRDNEQFF. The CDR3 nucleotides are TGCGCCAGCAGCCAGCATCCCTTAGGTAGCGGGAGCGGGAGAGACAATGAGCAGTTCTTC.

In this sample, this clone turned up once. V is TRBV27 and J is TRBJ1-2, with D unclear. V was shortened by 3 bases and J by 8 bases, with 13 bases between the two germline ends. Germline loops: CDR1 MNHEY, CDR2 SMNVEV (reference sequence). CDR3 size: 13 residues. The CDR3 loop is CASSLAYSSGYTF. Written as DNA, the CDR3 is TGTGCCAGCAGTTTGGCCTACAGTTCCGGCTACACCTTC.

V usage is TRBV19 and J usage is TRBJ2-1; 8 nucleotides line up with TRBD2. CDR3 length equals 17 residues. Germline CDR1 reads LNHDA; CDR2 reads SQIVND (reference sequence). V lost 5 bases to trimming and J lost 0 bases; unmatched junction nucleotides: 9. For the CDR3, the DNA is TGTGCCAGTAGTCCTCGAGGGCTAGCGGGCTCCTACAATGAGCAGTTCTTC. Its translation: CASSPRGLAGSYNEQFF. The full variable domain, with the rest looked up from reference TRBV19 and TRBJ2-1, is DGGITQSPKYLFRKEGQNVTLSCEQNLNHDAMYWYRQDPGQGLRLIYYSQIVNDFQKGDIAEGYSVSREKKESFPLTVTSAQKNPTAFYLCASSPRGLAGSYNEQFFGPGTRLTVL.

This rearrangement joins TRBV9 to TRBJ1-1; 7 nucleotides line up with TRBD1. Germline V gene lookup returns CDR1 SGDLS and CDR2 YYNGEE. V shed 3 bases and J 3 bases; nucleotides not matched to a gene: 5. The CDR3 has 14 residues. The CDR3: CASSASGGDTEAFF. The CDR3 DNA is TGTGCCAGCAGCGCCTCAGGGGGAGACACTGAAGCTTTCTTT.

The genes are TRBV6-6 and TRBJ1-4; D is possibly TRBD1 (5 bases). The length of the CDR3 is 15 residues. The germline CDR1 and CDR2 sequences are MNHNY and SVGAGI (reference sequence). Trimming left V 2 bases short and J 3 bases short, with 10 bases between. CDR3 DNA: TGTGCCAGCAGTTACCCGGGGGGGGCTAATGAAAAACTGTTTTTT. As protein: CASSYPGGANEKLFF.

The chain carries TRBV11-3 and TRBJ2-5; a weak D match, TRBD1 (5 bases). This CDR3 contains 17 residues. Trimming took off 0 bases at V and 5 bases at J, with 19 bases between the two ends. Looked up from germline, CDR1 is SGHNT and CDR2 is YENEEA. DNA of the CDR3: TGTGCCAGCAGCTTAGATAGTAGAACCTATCGACAGGAGACCCAGTACTTC. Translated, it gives CASSLDSRTYRQETQYF. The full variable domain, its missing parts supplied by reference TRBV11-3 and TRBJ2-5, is EAGVVQSPRYKIIEKKQPVAFWCNPISGHNTLYWYLQNLGQGPELLIRYENEEAVDDSQLPKDRFSAERLKGVDSTLKIQPAELGDSAVYLCASSLDSRTYRQETQYFGPGTRLLVL.

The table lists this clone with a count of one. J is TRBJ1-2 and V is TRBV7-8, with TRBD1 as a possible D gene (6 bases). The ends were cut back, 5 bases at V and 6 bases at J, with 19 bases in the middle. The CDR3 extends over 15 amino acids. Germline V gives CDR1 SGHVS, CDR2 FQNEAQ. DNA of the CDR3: TGTGCCAGCAGCGACCTCAGGGGCGCGAGCAATGGCTACACCTTC. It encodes CASSDLRGASNGYTF.

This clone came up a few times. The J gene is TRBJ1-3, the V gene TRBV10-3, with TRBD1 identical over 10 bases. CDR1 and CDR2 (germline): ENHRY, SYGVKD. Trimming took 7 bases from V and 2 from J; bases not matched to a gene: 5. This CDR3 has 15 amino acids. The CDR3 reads CAINPGQGPGNTIYF. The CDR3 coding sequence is TGTGCCATCAACCCGGGACAGGGGCCTGGAAACACCATATATTTT.

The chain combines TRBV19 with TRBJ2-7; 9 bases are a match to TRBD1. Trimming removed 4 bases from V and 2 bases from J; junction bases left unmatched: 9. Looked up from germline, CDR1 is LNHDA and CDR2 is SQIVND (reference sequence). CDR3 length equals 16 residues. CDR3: CASSSWGQGGTYEQYF. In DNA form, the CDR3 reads TGTGCCAGTAGTAGCTGGGGACAGGGAGGGACCTACGAGCAGTACTTC.

CDR3 in amino acids: CASSELGRGIYEQYF. CDR3 nucleotides: TGTGCCAGCAGTGAGTTGGGGAGGGGCATCTACGAGCAGTACTTC. V usage is TRBV6-1 and J usage is TRBJ2-7; TRBD2 aligns across 7 bases. The CDR3 sequence is 15 residues long. The J segment lost 3 bases and the V segment lost 3 bases, leaving 8 bases of the junction unmatched. CDR1 is MNHNS, CDR2 SASEGT, per germline.